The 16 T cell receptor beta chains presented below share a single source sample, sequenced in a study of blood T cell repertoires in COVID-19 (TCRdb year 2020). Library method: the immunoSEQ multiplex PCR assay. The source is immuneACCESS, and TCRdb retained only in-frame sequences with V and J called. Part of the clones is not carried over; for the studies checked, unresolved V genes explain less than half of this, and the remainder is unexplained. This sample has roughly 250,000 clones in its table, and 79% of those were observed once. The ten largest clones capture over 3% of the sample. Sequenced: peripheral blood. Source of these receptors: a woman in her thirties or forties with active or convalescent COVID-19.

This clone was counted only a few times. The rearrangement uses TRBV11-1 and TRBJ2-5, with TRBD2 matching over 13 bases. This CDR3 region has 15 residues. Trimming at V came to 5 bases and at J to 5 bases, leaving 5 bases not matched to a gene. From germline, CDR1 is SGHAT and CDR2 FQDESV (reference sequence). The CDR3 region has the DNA TGTGCCAGCAGCCATCGGACTAGCGGGGGTGAGACCCAGTACTTC. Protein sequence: CASSHRTSGGETQYF.

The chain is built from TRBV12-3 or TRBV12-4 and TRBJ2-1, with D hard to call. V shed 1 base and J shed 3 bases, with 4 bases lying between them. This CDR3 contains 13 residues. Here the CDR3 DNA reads TGTGCCAGCAGTTTAGGCAGCTACAATGAGCAGTTCTTC. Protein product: CASSLGSYNEQFF.

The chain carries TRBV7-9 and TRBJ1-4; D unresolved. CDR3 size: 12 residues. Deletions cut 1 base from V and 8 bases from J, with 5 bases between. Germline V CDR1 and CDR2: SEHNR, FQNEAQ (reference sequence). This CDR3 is CASSLVQEKLFF. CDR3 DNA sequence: TGTGCCAGCAGCTTAGTACAGGAAAAACTGTTTTTT.

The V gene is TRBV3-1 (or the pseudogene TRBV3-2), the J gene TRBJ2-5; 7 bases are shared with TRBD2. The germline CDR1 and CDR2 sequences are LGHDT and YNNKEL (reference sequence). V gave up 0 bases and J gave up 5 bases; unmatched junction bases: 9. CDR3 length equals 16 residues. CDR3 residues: CASSQDEPGGGETQYF. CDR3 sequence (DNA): TGTGCCAGCAGCCAAGATGAGCCGGGGGGAGGGGAGACCCAGTACTTC.

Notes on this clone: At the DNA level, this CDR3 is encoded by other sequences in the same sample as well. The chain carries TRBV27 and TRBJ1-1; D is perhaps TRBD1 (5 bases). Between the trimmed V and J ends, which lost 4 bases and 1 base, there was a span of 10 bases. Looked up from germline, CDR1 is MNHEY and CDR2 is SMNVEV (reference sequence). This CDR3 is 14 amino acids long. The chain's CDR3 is CASSWGRWNTEAFF. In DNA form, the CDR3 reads TGTGCCAGCAGTTGGGGGAGGTGGAACACTGAAGCTTTCTTT.

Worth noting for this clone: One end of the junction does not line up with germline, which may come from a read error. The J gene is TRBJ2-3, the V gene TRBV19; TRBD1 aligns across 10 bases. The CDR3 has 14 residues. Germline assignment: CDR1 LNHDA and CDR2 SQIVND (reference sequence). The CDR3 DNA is TGTGCCAGTAGTTTAGACAGGGGGCCAGATACGCAGTATTTT. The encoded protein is CASSLDRGPDTQYF.

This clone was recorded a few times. CDR3 loop: CASSLQNSPLHF. CDR3 in DNA: TGTGCCAGTAGTTTACAGAATTCACCCCTCCACTTT. The chain links TRBV19 to TRBJ1-6; D is uncertain. The CDR3 contains 12 residues. V dropped 5 bases and J dropped 7 bases, with 6 bases sitting between them. Germline CDR1 and CDR2: LNHDA and SQIVND (reference sequence).

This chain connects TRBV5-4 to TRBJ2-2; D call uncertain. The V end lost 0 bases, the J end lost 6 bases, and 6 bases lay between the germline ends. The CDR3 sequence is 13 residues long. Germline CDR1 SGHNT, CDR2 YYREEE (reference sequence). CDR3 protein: CASSLASAGELFF. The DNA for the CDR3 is TGTGCCAGCAGCTTGGCGTCAGCCGGGGAGCTGTTTTTT.

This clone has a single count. CDR3 DNA: TGTGCCAGCAGCGTACTGGACAGTTATGGCTACACCTTC. Translating it yields CASSVLDSYGYTF. The chain employs TRBV9 and TRBJ1-2; weak D call: TRBD1 (6 bases). V was shortened by 1 base and J by 5 bases, with 9 bases between the two germline ends. The CDR3 totals 13 residues. Germline lookup yields CDR1 SGDLS and CDR2 YYNGEE.

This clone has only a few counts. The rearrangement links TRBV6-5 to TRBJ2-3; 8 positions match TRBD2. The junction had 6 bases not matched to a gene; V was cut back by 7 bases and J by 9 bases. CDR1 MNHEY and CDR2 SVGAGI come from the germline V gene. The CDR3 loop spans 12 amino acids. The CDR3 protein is CASTPGGKTQYF. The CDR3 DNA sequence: TGTGCCAGCACCCCGGGGGGGAAAACGCAGTATTTT.

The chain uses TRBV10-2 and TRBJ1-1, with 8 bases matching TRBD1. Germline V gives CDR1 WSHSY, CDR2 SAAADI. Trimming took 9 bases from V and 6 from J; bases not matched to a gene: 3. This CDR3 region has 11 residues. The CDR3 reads CASQGAPEAFF. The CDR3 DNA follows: TGCGCCAGTCAGGGGGCCCCTGAAGCTTTCTTT.

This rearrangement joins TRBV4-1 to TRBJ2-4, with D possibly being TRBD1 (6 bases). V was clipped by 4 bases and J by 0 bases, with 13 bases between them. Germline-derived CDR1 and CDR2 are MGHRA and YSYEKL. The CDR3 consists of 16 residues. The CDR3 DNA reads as TGCGCCAGCAGCCCCCGGACAGCACTAGCCAAAAACATTCAGTACTTC. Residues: CASSPRTALAKNIQYF.

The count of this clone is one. In nucleotides, the CDR3 is TGTGCCAGCAGCGTATCAAGCGGGGGGGCCAATGAGCAGTTCTTC. Encoded protein: CASSVSSGGANEQFF. V usage is TRBV9 and J usage is TRBJ2-1, with 10 bases identical to TRBD2. Germline assignment: CDR1 SGDLS and CDR2 YYNGEE. The CDR3 extends over 15 amino acids. J was trimmed by 6 bases and V by 1 base; bases with no gene match: 4. Together with reference TRBV9 and TRBJ2-1, the CDR3 gives the full variable domain: DSGVTQTPKHLITATGQRVTLRCSPRSGDLSVYWYQQSLDQGLQFLIQYYNGEERAKGNILERFSAQQFPDLHSELNLSSLELGDSALYFCASSVSSGGANEQFFGPGTRLTVL.

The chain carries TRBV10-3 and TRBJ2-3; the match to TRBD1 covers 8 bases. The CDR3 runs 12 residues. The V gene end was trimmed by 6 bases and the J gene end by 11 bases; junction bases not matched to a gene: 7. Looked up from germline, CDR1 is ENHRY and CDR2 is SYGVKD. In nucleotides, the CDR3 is TGTGCCATCAGCGATGACAGGGGAGTGCAGTATTTT. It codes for CAISDDRGVQYF.

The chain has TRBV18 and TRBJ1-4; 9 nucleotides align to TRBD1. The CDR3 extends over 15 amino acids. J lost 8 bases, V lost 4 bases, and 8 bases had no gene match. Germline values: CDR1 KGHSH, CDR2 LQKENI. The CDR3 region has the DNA TGTGCCAGCTCACGAGATACAGGGGGCGACGAAAAACTGTTTTTT. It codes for CASSRDTGGDEKLFF. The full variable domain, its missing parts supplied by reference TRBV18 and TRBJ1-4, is NAGVMQNPRHLVRRRGQEARLRCSPMKGHSHVYWYRQLPEEGLKFMVYLQKENIIDESGMPKERFSAEFPKEGPSILRIQQVVRGDSAAYFCASSRDTGGDEKLFFGSGTQLSVL.

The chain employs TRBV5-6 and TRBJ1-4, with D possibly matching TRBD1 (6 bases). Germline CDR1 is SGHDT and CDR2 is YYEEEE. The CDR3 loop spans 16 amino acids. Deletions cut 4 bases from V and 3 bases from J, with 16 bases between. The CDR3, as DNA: TGTGCCAGCAGCACTTACGAACAGGGATCTAATGAAAAACTGTTTTTT. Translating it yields CASSTYEQGSNEKLFF. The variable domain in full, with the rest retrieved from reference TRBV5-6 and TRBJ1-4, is DAGVTQSPTHLIKTRGQQVTLRCSPKSGHDTVSWYQQALGQGPQFIFQYYEEEERQRGNFPDRFSGHQFPNYSSELNVNALLLGDSALYLCASSTYEQGSNEKLFFGSGTQLSVL.